Sequencing of this T cell receptor (beta chain) was carried out in a study of tumor-infiltrating lymphocytes in primary liver carcinoma. Turning to the study itself: The patients, men and women alike, were aged 30 to 69 years.

Remarks on this clonotype: This sequence may be a read error, since a much larger clone differs from it by one base.

CDR3 length: 13 residues. Germline V gene lookup returns CDR1 MDHEN and CDR2 SYDVKM. V lost 7 bases and J lost 4, with 13 bases in between. Bulk tissue was left unsorted, and RNA and DNA were co-extracted from 20-30 mg of it. Cases comprised patients with primary liver carcinoma who received surgical resection. A primer matching the constant region was used to make TCR beta cDNA from approximately 0.55 ug of total RNA. Three rounds of nested multiplex PCR with slightly modified ARM-PCR produced TCR beta libraries. A C-beta reverse primer was combined with TRBV1-TRBV30 forward primers in the first two PCR rounds, and each round had ten to eleven cycles. One entry per CDR3 protein results from TCRdb running MiXCR on the multiplex PCR reads. The data contain 100,000 to 150,000 distinct CDR3 sequences, 55% to 75% of them seen just once; the ten biggest clones take up 7.5% to 9%.

The sequenced sample consisted of liver tumor tissue from sampling region 3. Regarding subset: tumor region T3, left-lateral pole. The rearrangement joins TRBV28 to TRBJ1-1; D is ambiguous. This TCR came from a woman between 55 and 75 years old with primary liver carcinoma and hepatitis B virus infection. The CDR3 DNA reads TGTGCCAGCAAAGTCAGGACTGTCACTGAAGCTTTCTTT. Its protein product is CASKVRTVTEAFF.